The rows below give T cell receptor beta chains drawn from one sample of a study of OX40 agonist ivuxolimab in advanced cancers. Some clones are missing from TCRdb's copy, which holds only in-frame ones; the method was immunoSEQ multiplex PCR. The top ten hold just over 20% of the sample, which has roughly 74,000 clones, approximately 95% seen once. The sequencing used CD4+ or CD8+ T cells sorted from blood, collected in a trial of the OX40 agonist ivuxolimab. The receptors were sampled from an adult with an advanced solid tumor such as melanoma, head and neck, liver or kidney cancer. Both conserved end residues are part of each CDR3. A D gene is named only where the DNA matches it firmly. For some rows the clone size is stated as once, few or many, or as a class when expanded; others skip it.

clone size: once
J gene: TRBJ2-5
D gene: TRBD1
V gene: TRBV6-6
CDR3 protein: CASSYGQGQETQYF
CDR3 DNA: TGTGCCAGCAGTTACGGACAGGGACAAGAGACCCAGTACTTC

clone size: .
J gene: TRBJ2-5
D gene: .
V gene: TRBV28
CDR3 protein: CASSPWQGGETQYF
CDR3 DNA: TGTGCCAGCAGTCCCTGGCAGGGGGGGGAGACCCAGTACTTC

clone size: .
J gene: TRBJ1-1
D gene: .
V gene: TRBV13
CDR3 protein: CASSLVGGHGNTEAFF
CDR3 DNA: TGTGCCAGCAGCTTAGTGGGGGGGCATGGGAACACTGAAGCTTTCTTT

clone size: once
J gene: TRBJ1-5
D gene: TRBD1
V gene: TRBV28
CDR3 protein: CASRVDRASNQPQHF
CDR3 DNA: TGTGCCAGCAGGGTGGACAGGGCGAGCAATCAGCCCCAGCATTTT

clone size: .
J gene: TRBJ2-7
D gene: .
V gene: TRBV4-3
CDR3 protein: CASSQEGLPYEQYF
CDR3 DNA: TGCGCCAGCAGCCAGGAAGGACTACCCTACGAGCAGTACTTC

clone size: .
J gene: TRBJ1-4
D gene: .
V gene: TRBV5-4
CDR3 protein: CASSLAGSGGANEKLFF
CDR3 DNA: TGTGCCAGCAGCTTGGCCGGATCGGGGGGCGCAAATGAAAAACTGTTTTTT

clone size: .
J gene: TRBJ2-5
D gene: TRBD2
V gene: TRBV9
CDR3 protein: CASSVGLAGYETQYF
CDR3 DNA: TGTGCCAGCAGCGTAGGTCTAGCGGGATACGAGACCCAGTACTTC

clone size: .
J gene: TRBJ1-5
D gene: .
V gene: TRBV6-5
CDR3 protein: CASSPVMYQPQHF
CDR3 DNA: TGTGCCAGCAGCCCGGTAATGTATCAGCCCCAGCATTTT

clone size: .
J gene: TRBJ1-3
D gene: .
V gene: TRBV11-2
CDR3 protein: CASSLLPRGPRNTIYF
CDR3 DNA: TGTGCCAGCAGCTTACTGCCCCGGGGCCCCCGAAACACCATATATTTT

clone size: .
J gene: TRBJ1-1
D gene: TRBD1
V gene: TRBV11-2
CDR3 protein: CASSPGTGGTEAFF
CDR3 DNA: TGTGCCAGCAGCCCCGGGACAGGGGGCACTGAAGCTTTCTTT

clone size: few
J gene: TRBJ1-1
D gene: .
V gene: TRBV9
CDR3 protein: CASSVRDTEAFF
CDR3 DNA: TGTGCCAGCAGCGTTAGGGACACTGAAGCTTTCTTT

clone size: .
J gene: TRBJ2-7
D gene: .
V gene: TRBV7-8
CDR3 protein: CASSPGNYEQYF
CDR3 DNA: TGTGCCAGCAGCCCAGGGAACTACGAGCAGTACTTC

clone size: .
J gene: TRBJ2-7
D gene: .
V gene: TRBV6-1
CDR3 protein: CASSEAGRRLYYEQYF
CDR3 DNA: TGTGCCAGCAGTGAAGCGGGCAGGAGGTTGTACTACGAGCAGTACTTC

clone size: .
J gene: TRBJ2-3
D gene: TRBD1
V gene: TRBV6-5
CDR3 protein: CASRQTGKAQYF
CDR3 DNA: TGTGCCAGCAGACAGACAGGGAAAGCGCAGTATTTT

clone size: once
J gene: TRBJ2-3
D gene: .
V gene: TRBV2
CDR3 protein: CASRGGRGLLDTQYF
CDR3 DNA: TGTGCCAGCAGGGGGGGTCGGGGATTGTTAGATACGCAGTATTTT

clone size: .
J gene: TRBJ1-2
D gene: .
V gene: TRBV2
CDR3 protein: CASSESGRDYGYTF
CDR3 DNA: TGTGCCAGCAGTGAGAGTGGACGGGACTATGGCTACACCTTC

clone size: .
J gene: TRBJ1-2
D gene: .
V gene: TRBV6-5
CDR3 protein: CASSYLGAAGYTF
CDR3 DNA: TGTGCCAGCAGTTACCTGGGGGCTGCGGGCTACACCTTC

clone size: .
J gene: TRBJ1-5
D gene: .
V gene: TRBV18
CDR3 protein: CASSPDVGGLTASNQPQHF
CDR3 DNA: TGTGCCAGCTCACCGGACGTGGGGGGCCTTACCGCCTCGAATCAGCCCCAGCATTTT

clone size: .
J gene: TRBJ2-6
D gene: .
V gene: TRBV27
CDR3 protein: CASSSNPTGANVLTF
CDR3 DNA: TGTGCCAGCAGTTCTAATCCGACTGGGGCCAACGTCCTGACTTTC

clone size: .
J gene: TRBJ2-7
D gene: .
V gene: TRBV28
CDR3 protein: CASSLRDSYEQYF
CDR3 DNA: TGTGCCAGCAGCCTCAGGGACTCCTACGAGCAGTACTTC

clone size: few
J gene: TRBJ1-1
D gene: .
V gene: TRBV29-1
CDR3 protein: CSVYGGSTEAFF
CDR3 DNA: TGCAGCGTGTACGGGGGGAGTACTGAAGCTTTCTTT

clone size: .
J gene: TRBJ2-7
D gene: TRBD1
V gene: TRBV13
CDR3 protein: CASSYGPGGSYEQYF
CDR3 DNA: TGTGCCAGCAGCTATGGGCCAGGGGGATCCTACGAGCAGTACTTC

clone size: .
J gene: TRBJ2-7
D gene: .
V gene: TRBV7-9
CDR3 protein: CASSSPFSYEQYF
CDR3 DNA: TGTGCCAGCAGTTCCCCGTTTTCCTACGAGCAGTACTTC

clone size: once
J gene: TRBJ1-1
D gene: .
V gene: TRBV6-5
CDR3 protein: CASPLLRGNTEAFF
CDR3 DNA: TGTGCCTCGCCCCTCCTAAGGGGGAACACTGAAGCTTTCTTT

clone size: .
J gene: TRBJ2-2
D gene: .
V gene: TRBV5-5
CDR3 protein: CASSLTGGELFF
CDR3 DNA: TGTGCCAGCAGCTTGACCGGGGGGGAGCTGTTTTTT

clone size: .
J gene: TRBJ2-4
D gene: .
V gene: TRBV7-9
CDR3 protein: CASSSQDGDPQAKNIQYF
CDR3 DNA: TGTGCCAGCAGCTCCCAGGACGGCGACCCCCAGGCCAAAAACATTCAGTACTTC

clone size: .
J gene: TRBJ2-2
D gene: .
V gene: TRBV6-5
CDR3 protein: CASSYSRGPGELFF
CDR3 DNA: TGTGCCAGCAGTTACTCGCGGGGACCCGGGGAGCTGTTTTTT

clone size: .
J gene: TRBJ1-2
D gene: .
V gene: TRBV30
CDR3 protein: CAWRADANGYTF
CDR3 DNA: TGTGCCTGGAGGGCCGATGCGAATGGCTACACCTTC

clone size: .
J gene: TRBJ1-1
D gene: .
V gene: TRBV5-1
CDR3 protein: CASSPPGDTEAFF
CDR3 DNA: TGCGCCAGCAGCCCCCCGGGGGACACTGAAGCTTTCTTT

clone size: .
J gene: TRBJ2-3
D gene: TRBD1
V gene: TRBV2
CDR3 protein: CAEGSQGASTDTQYF
CDR3 DNA: TGTGCCGAGGGATCTCAGGGGGCTAGCACAGATACGCAGTATTTT

clone size: .
J gene: TRBJ2-3
D gene: .
V gene: TRBV25-1
CDR3 protein: CASSEASPDTQYF
CDR3 DNA: TGTGCCAGCAGTGAAGCTAGTCCAGATACGCAGTATTTT

clone size: .
J gene: TRBJ2-1
D gene: .
V gene: TRBV19
CDR3 protein: CASSIVPMGNNEQFF
CDR3 DNA: TGTGCCAGTAGTATCGTGCCTATGGGTAACAATGAGCAGTTCTTC

clone size: .
J gene: TRBJ2-7
D gene: TRBD2
V gene: TRBV5-5
CDR3 protein: CASSLSASGGNEQYF
CDR3 DNA: TGTGCCAGCAGCTTGTCGGCTAGCGGTGGGAACGAGCAGTACTTC

clone size: .
J gene: TRBJ2-7
D gene: TRBD2
V gene: TRBV28
CDR3 protein: CASRGGVVSYEQYF
CDR3 DNA: TGTGCCAGCAGGGGAGGGGTTGTATCCTACGAGCAGTACTTC

clone size: .
J gene: TRBJ2-7
D gene: .
V gene: TRBV4-1
CDR3 protein: CASSQNRSPYEQYF
CDR3 DNA: TGCGCCAGCAGCCAAAACCGATCGCCCTACGAGCAGTACTTC

clone size: .
J gene: TRBJ1-2
D gene: .
V gene: TRBV9
CDR3 protein: CASRGEGIYGYTF
CDR3 DNA: TGTGCCAGCAGGGGGGAGGGGATCTATGGCTACACCTTC

clone size: .
J gene: TRBJ2-7
D gene: TRBD1
V gene: TRBV4-3
CDR3 protein: CASSQDPGTVFSYEQYF
CDR3 DNA: TGCGCCAGCAGCCAAGATCCGGGGACAGTTTTCTCCTACGAGCAGTACTTC

clone size: .
J gene: TRBJ2-4
D gene: .
V gene: TRBV5-6
CDR3 protein: CASSLPTDGNIQYF
CDR3 DNA: TGTGCCAGCAGCTTGCCGACAGATGGGAACATTCAGTACTTC

clone size: .
J gene: TRBJ1-6
D gene: .
V gene: TRBV19
CDR3 protein: CASGLFGPNSPLHF
CDR3 DNA: TGTGCCAGTGGACTTTTTGGCCCGAATTCACCCCTCCACTTT

clone size: few
J gene: TRBJ2-3
D gene: TRBD2
V gene: TRBV6-5
CDR3 protein: CASSTPEGGPDTQYF
CDR3 DNA: TGTGCCAGCAGTACCCCCGAGGGAGGGCCAGATACGCAGTATTTT

clone size: .
J gene: TRBJ2-5
D gene: .
V gene: TRBV27
CDR3 protein: CASSAPDDPPETQYF
CDR3 DNA: TGTGCCAGCAGTGCCCCCGATGATCCTCCGGAGACCCAGTACTTC

clone size: .
J gene: TRBJ1-5
D gene: .
V gene: TRBV4-2
CDR3 protein: CASSQGQSSNQPQHF
CDR3 DNA: TGTGCCAGCAGCCAAGGCCAGAGTAGCAATCAGCCCCAGCATTTT

clone size: once
J gene: TRBJ1-1
D gene: TRBD1
V gene: TRBV5-6
CDR3 protein: CASSLGGQGEAFF
CDR3 DNA: TGTGCCAGCAGCTTGGGGGGACAGGGAGAAGCTTTCTTT

clone size: .
J gene: TRBJ2-1
D gene: .
V gene: TRBV7-2
CDR3 protein: CASSPVGTPANEQFF
CDR3 DNA: TGTGCCAGCAGCCCCGTTGGGACCCCCGCCAATGAGCAGTTCTTC

clone size: once
J gene: TRBJ1-2
D gene: .
V gene: TRBV5-4
CDR3 protein: CASRDISNYGYTF
CDR3 DNA: TGTGCCAGTAGGGACATCTCTAACTATGGCTACACCTTC

clone size: .
J gene: TRBJ2-7
D gene: .
V gene: TRBV28
CDR3 protein: CASSWGGPYEQYF
CDR3 DNA: TGTGCCAGCAGTTGGGGCGGGCCCTACGAGCAGTACTTC

clone size: .
J gene: TRBJ2-1
D gene: .
V gene: TRBV5-4
CDR3 protein: CASSSQNEQFF
CDR3 DNA: TGTGCCAGCAGCTCCCAAAATGAGCAGTTCTTC

clone size: .
J gene: TRBJ1-5
D gene: .
V gene: TRBV7-6
CDR3 protein: CASSLMPSNQPQHF
CDR3 DNA: TGTGCCAGCAGCTTAATGCCCAGCAATCAGCCCCAGCATTTT

clone size: .
J gene: TRBJ2-2
D gene: TRBD2
V gene: TRBV7-6
CDR3 protein: CASSSGRGNTGELFF
CDR3 DNA: TGTGCCAGCAGTAGCGGGAGAGGGAACACCGGGGAGCTGTTTTTT